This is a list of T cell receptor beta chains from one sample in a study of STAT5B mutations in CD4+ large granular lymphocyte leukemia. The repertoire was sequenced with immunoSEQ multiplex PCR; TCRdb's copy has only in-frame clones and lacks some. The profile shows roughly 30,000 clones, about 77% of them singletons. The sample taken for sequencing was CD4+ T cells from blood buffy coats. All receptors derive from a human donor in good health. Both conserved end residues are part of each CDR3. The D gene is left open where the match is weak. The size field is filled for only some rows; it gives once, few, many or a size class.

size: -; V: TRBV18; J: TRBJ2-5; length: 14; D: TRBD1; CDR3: CASSPSGGPETQYF; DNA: TGTGCCAGCTCACCGTCAGGGGGCCCAGAGACCCAGTACTTC
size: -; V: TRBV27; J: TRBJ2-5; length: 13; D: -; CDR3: CASRRTRQETQYF; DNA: TGTGCCAGCCGACGGACCCGCCAAGAGACCCAGTACTTC
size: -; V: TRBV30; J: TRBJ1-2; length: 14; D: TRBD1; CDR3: CACSSGQGIYGYTF; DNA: TGTGCCTGTTCCTCGGGACAGGGGATCTATGGCTACACCTTC
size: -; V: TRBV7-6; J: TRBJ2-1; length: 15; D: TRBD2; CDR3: CASSQTSGRANEQFF; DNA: TGTGCCAGCAGTCAGACTAGCGGGAGGGCGAATGAGCAGTTCTTC
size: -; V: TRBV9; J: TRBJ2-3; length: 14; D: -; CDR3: CASSLEGAADTQYF; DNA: TGTGCCAGCAGCCTGGAAGGGGCCGCAGATACGCAGTATTTT
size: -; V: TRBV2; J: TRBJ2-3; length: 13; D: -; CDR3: CASSQRSVDTQYF; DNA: TGTGCCAGCAGTCAGCGGTCGGTAGATACGCAGTATTTT
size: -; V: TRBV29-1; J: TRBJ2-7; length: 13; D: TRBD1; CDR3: CSVGTGGSYEQYF; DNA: TGCAGCGTTGGGACAGGGGGGTCCTACGAGCAGTACTTC
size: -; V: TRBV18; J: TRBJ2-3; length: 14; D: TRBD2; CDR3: CASSPGLAADTQYF; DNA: TGTGCCAGCTCACCGGGACTAGCGGCAGATACGCAGTATTTT
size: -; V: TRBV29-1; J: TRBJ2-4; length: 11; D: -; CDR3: CSVVGKNIQYF; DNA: TGCAGCGTTGTTGGGAAAAACATTCAGTACTTC
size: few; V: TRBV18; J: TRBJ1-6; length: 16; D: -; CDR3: CASSRETGGLNSPLHF; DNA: TGTGCCAGCTCTCGAGAGACGGGGGGCCTTAATTCACCCCTCCACTTT
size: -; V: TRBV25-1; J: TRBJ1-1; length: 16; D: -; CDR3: CASSGPFRGHGTEAFF; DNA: TGTGCCAGCAGTGGACCTTTTAGAGGCCACGGCACTGAAGCTTTCTTT
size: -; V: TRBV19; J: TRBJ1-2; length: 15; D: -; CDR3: CASSIGDGTDYGYTF; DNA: TGTGCCAGTAGTATAGGGGACGGGACGGACTATGGCTACACCTTC
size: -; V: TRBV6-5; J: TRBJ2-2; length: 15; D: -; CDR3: CASSYGGAVLGELFF; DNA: TGTGCCAGCAGTTACGGGGGGGCCGTTCTCGGGGAGCTGTTTTTT
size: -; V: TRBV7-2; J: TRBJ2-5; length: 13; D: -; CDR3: CASSLLARETQYF; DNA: TGTGCCAGCAGCTTACTGGCGAGAGAGACCCAGTACTTC
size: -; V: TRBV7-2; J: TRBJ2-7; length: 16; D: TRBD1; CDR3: CASSTGQSYSTYEQYF; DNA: TGTGCCAGCAGCACGGGACAGAGTTATTCGACGTACGAGCAGTACTTC
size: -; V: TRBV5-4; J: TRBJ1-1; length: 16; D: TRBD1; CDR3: CASSSPGQGLNTEAFF; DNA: TGTGCCAGCAGTTCCCCGGGACAGGGCTTGAACACTGAAGCTTTCTTT